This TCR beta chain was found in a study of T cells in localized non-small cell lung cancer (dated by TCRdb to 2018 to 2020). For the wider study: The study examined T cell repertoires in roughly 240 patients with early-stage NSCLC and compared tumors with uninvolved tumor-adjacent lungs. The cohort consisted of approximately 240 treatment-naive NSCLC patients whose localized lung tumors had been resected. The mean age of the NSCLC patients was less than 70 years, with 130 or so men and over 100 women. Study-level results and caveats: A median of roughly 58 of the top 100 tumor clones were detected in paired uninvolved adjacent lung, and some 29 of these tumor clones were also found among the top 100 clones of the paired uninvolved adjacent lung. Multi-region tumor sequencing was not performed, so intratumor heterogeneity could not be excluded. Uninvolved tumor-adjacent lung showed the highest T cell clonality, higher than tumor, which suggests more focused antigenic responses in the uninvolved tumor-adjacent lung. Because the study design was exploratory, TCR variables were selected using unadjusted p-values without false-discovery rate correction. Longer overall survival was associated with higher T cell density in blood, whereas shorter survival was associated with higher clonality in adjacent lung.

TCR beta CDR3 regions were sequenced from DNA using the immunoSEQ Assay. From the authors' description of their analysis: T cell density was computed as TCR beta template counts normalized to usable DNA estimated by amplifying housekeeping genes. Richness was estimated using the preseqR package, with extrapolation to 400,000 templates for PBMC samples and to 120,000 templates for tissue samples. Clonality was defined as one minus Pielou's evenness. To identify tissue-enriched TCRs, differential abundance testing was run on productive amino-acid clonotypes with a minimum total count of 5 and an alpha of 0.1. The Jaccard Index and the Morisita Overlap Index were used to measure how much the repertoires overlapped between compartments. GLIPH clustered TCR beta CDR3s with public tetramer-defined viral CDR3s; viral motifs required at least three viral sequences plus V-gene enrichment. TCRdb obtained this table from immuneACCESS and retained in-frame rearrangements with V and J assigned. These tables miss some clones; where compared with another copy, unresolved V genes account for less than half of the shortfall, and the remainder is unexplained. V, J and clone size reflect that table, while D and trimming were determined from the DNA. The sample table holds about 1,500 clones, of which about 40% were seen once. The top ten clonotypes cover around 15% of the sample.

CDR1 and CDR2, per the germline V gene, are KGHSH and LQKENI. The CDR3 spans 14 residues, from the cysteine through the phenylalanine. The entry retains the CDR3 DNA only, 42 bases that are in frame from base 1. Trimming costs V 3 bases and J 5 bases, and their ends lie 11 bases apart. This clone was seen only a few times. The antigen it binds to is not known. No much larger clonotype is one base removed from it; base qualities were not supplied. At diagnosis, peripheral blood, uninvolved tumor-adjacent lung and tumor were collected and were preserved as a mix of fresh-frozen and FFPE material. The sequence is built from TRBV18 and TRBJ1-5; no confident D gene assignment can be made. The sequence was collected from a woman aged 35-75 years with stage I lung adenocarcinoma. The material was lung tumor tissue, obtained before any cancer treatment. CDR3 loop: CASSPGETHQPQHF. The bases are TGTGCCAGCTCACCTGGGGAGACTCATCAGCCCCAGCATTTT. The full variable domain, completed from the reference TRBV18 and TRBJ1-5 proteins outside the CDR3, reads NAGVMQNPRHLVRRRGQEARLRCSPMKGHSHVYWYRQLPEEGLKFMVYLQKENIIDESGMPKERFSAEFPKEGPSILRIQQVVRGDSAAYFCASSPGETHQPQHFGDGTRLSIL.